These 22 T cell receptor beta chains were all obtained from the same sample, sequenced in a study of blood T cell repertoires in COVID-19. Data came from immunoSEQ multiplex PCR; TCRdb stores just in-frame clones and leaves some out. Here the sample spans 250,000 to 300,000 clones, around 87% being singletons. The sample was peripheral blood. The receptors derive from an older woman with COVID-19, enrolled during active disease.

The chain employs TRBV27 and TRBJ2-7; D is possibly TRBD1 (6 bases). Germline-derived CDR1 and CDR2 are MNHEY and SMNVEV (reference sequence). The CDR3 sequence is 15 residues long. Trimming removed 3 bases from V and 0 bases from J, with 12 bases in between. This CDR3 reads CASSFGGTPSYEQYF. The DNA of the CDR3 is TGTGCCAGCAGTTTCGGTGGGACACCCTCCTACGAGCAGTACTTC.

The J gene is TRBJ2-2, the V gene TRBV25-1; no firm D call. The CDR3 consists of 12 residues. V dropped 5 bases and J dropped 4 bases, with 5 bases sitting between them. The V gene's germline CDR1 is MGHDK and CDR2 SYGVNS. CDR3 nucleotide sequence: TGTGCCAGCAGTACAGCCACCGGGGAGCTGTTTTTT. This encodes CASSTATGELFF.

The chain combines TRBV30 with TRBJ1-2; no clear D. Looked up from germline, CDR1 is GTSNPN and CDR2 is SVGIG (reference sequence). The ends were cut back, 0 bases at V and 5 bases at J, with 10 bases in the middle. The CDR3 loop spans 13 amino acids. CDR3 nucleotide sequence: TGTGCCTGGAGTGTGTCCGGGTTTTATGGCTACACCTTC. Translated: CAWSVSGFYGYTF.

The CDR3 spells CASSLSSGEETQYF. CDR3 sequence (DNA): TGTGCCAGCAGCTTAAGTAGCGGGGAAGAGACCCAGTACTTC. The J gene is TRBJ2-5, the V gene TRBV7-8; TRBD2 matches 8 bases. From germline, CDR1 is SGHVS and CDR2 FQNEAQ. This CDR3 region has 14 residues. V shed 2 bases, J shed 3 bases, and the junction held 2 bases outside the gene matches. Full variable domain (remainder filled in from reference TRBV7-8 and TRBJ2-5): GAGVSQSPRYKVAKRGQDVALRCDPISGHVSLFWYQQALGQGPEFLTYFQNEAQLDKSGLPSDRFFAERPEGSVSTLKIQRTQQEDSAVYLCASSLSSGEETQYFGPGTRLLVL.

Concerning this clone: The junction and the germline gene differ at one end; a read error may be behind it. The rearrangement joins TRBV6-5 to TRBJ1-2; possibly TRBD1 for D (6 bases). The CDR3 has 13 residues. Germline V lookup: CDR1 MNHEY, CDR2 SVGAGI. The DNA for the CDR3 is TGTGCCAGCAGTTACTCCTACCGGGACACCATCCTCTTC. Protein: CASSYSYRDTILF.

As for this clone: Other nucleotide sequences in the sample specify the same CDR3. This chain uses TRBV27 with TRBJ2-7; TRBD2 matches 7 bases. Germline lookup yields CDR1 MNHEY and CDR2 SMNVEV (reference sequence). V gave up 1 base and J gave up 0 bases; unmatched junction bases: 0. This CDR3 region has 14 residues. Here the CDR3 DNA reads TGTGCCAGCAGTTTATGGGGGGGCTCCTACGAGCAGTACTTC. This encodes CASSLWGGSYEQYF.

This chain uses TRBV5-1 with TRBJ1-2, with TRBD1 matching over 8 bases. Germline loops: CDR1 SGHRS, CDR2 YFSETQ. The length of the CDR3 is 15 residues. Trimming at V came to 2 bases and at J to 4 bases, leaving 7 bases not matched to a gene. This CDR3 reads CASSFSGQGAYGYTF. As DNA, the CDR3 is TGCGCCAGCAGCTTCTCTGGGCAGGGGGCCTATGGCTACACCTTC.

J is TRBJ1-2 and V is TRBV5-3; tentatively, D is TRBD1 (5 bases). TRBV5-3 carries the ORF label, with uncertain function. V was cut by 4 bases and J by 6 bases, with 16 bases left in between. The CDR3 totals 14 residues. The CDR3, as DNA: TGTGCCAGAAGCCGGAAACCAGGGCCACATGGCTACACCTTC. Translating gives CARSRKPGPHGYTF.

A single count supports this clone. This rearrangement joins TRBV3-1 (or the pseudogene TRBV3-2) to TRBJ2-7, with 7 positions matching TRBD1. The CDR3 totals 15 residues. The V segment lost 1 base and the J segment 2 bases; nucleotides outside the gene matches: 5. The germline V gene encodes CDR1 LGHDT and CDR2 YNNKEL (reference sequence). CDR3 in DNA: TGTGCCAGCAGCCAAGTACGACAGGGACCCTACGAGCAGTACTTC. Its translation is CASSQVRQGPYEQYF.

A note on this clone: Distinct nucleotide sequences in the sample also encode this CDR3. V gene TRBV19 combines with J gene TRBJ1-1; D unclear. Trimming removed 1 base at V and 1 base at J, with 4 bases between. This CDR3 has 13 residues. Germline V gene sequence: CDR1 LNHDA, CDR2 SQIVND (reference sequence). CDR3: CASSIGRNTEAFF. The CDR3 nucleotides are TGTGCCAGTAGTATAGGTCGGAACACTGAAGCTTTCTTT.

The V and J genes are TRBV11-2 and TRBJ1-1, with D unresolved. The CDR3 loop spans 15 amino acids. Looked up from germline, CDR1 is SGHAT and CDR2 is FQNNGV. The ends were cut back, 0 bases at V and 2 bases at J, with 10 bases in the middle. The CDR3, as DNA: TGTGCCAGCAGCTTAGAGCGGCAGTCAAACACTGAAGCTTTCTTT. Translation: CASSLERQSNTEAFF.

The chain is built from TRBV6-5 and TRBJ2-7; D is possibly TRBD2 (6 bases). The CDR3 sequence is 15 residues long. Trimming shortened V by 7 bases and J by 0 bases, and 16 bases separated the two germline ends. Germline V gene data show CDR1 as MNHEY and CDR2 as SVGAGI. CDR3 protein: CASTGRGISSYEQYF. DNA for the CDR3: TGTGCCAGCACCGGGAGAGGGATAAGCTCCTACGAGCAGTACTTC.

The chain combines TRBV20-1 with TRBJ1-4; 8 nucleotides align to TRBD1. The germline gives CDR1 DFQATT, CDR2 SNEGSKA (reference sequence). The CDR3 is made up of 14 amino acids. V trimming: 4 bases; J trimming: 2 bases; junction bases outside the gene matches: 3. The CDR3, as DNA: TGCAGTGCTACTGACAGGGGTACTAATGAAAAACTGTTTTTT. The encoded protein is CSATDRGTNEKLFF.

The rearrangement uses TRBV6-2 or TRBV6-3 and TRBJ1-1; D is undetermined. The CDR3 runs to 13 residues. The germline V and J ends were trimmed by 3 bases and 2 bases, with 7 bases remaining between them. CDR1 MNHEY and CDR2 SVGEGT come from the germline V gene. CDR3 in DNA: TGTGCCAGCAGTTATCCCCAAAACACTGAAGCTTTCTTT. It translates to CASSYPQNTEAFF.

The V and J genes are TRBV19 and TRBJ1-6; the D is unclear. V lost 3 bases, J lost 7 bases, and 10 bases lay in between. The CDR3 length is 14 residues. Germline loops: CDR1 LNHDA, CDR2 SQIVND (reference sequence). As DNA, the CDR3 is TGTGCCAGTAGTATCCAAAACCTAAATTCACCCCTCCACTTT. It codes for CASSIQNLNSPLHF.

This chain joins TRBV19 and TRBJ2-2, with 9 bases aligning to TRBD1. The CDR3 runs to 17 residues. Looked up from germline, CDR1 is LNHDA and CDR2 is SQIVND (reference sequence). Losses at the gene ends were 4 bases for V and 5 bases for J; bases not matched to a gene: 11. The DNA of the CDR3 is TGTGCCAGTAGTAGCCCTCCGGGACAGGGAAGGACCGGGGAGCTGTTTTTT. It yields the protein CASSSPPGQGRTGELFF.

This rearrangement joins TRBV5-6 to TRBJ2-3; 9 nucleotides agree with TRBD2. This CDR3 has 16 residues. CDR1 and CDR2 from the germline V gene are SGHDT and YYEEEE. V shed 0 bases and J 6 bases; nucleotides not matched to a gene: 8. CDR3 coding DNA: TGTGCCAGCAGCTTGGTTTGGGCGGGGGGGCTCGATACGCAGTATTTT. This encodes CASSLVWAGGLDTQYF.

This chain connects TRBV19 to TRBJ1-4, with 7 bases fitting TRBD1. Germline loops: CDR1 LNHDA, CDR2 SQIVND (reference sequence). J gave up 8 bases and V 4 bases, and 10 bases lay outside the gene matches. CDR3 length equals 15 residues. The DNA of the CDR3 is TGTGCCAGTAGTAGCCGGGACAGATCCCCCGAAAAACTGTTTTTT. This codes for CASSSRDRSPEKLFF.

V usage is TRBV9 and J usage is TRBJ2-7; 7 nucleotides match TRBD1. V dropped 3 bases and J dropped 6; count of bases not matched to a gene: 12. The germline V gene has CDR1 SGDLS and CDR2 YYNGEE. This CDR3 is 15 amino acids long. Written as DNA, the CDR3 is TGTGCCAGCAGCGCGAACCCCGGGACAGCCGGCGAGCAGTACTTC. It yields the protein CASSANPGTAGEQYF.

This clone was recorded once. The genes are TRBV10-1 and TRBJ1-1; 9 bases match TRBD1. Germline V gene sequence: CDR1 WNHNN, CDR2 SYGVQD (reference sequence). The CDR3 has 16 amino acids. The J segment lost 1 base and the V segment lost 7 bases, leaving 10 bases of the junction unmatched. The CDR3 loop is CASTTGGVYWNTEAFF. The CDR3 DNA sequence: TGCGCCAGCACTACAGGGGGCGTATACTGGAACACTGAAGCTTTCTTT.

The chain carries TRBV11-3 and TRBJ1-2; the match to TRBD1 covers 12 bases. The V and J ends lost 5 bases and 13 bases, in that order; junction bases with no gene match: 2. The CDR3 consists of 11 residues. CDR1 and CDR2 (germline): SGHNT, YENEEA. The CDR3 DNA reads TGTGCCAGCAGCGCGGGACAGGGGGCCACCTTC. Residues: CASSAGQGATF.

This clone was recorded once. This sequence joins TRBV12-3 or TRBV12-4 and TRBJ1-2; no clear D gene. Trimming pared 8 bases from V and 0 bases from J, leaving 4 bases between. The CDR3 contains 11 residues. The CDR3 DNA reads TGTGCCAGCTCAACTAACTATGGCTACACCTTC. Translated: CASSTNYGYTF.